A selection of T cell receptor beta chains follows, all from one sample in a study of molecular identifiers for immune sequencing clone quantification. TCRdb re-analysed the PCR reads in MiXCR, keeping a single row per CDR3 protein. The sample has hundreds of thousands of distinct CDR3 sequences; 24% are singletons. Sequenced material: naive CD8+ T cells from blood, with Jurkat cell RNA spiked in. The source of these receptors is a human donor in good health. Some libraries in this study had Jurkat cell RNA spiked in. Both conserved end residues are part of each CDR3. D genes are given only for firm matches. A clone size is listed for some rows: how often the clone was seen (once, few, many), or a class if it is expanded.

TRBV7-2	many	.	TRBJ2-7	CASSFDRGAGYEQYF	TGTGCCAGCAGCTTTGATAGGGGGGCCGGGTACGAGCAGTACTTC
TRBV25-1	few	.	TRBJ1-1	CASSDAGGVTEAFF	TGTGCCAGCAGTGATGCTGGAGGGGTCACTGAAGCTTTCTTT
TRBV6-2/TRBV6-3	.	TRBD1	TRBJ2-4	CASRRQGILAKNIQYF	TGTGCCAGCAGGCGACAGGGGATTTTAGCCAAAAACATTCAGTACTTC
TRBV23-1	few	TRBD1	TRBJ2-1	CASGQQGANEQFF	TGCGCCAGCGGCCAGCAGGGGGCGAATGAGCAGTTCTTC
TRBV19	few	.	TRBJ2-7	CASSIGGGNYEQYF	TGTGCCAGTAGTATCGGAGGTGGGAATTACGAGCAGTACTTC
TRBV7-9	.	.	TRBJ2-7	CASGLGGYEQYF	TGTGCCAGCGGCTTAGGGGGGTACGAGCAGTACTTC
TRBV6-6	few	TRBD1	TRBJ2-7	CASSYGQGVFYEQYF	TGTGCCAGCAGTTACGGTCAGGGGGTGTTTTACGAGCAGTACTTC
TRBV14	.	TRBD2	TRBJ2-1	CASSQALAGEQFF	TGTGCCAGCAGCCAAGCACTAGCGGGGGAGCAGTTCTTC
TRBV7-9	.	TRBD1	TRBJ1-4	CAGSLGQGSNEKLFF	TGTGCCGGCAGCTTAGGACAGGGAAGCAATGAAAAACTGTTTTTT
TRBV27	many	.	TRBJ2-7	CASSLSPGYYEQYF	TGTGCCAGCAGTTTGAGCCCGGGTTACTACGAGCAGTACTTC
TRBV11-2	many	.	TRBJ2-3	CASSFGGSSTDTQYF	TGTGCCAGCAGCTTCGGCGGGTCTAGCACAGATACGCAGTATTTT
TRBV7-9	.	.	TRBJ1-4	CASSSIGSSNEKLFF	TGTGCCAGCAGCTCTATCGGATCATCTAATGAAAAACTGTTTTTT
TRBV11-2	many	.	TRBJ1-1	CASSSITEDVNTEAFF	TGTGCCAGCAGCTCTATAACAGAGGACGTAAACACTGAAGCTTTCTTT
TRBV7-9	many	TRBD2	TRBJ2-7	CASSLVARGRAFHEQYF	TGTGCCAGCAGCTTAGTTGCCCGGGGGAGGGCGTTCCACGAGCAGTACTTC
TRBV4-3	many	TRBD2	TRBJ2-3	CASSQDPSGASTDTQYF	TGCGCCAGCAGCCAAGATCCTAGCGGGGCAAGCACAGATACGCAGTATTTT
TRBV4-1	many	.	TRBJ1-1	CASSQPPFRDTEAFF	TGCGCCAGCAGCCAACCCCCTTTCCGGGACACTGAAGCTTTCTTT
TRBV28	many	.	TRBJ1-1	CASTLREGIRMNTEAFF	TGTGCCAGCACCCTTCGGGAGGGTATCCGAATGAACACTGAAGCTTTCTTT
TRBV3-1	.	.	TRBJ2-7	CASSQSGTKSSYEQYF	TGTGCCAGCAGCCAGTCCGGGACGAAGAGCTCCTACGAGCAGTACTTC
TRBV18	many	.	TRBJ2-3	CASSPPNRIADTQYF	TGTGCCAGCTCACCACCGAATAGGATCGCAGATACGCAGTATTTT
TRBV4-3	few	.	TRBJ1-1	CASSQGQSGTPGAFF	TGCGCCAGCAGCCAAGGACAATCCGGGACCCCAGGGGCTTTCTTT
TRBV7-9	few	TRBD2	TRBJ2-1	CASSPRTSPYNEQFF	TGTGCCAGCAGCCCCCGGACTAGTCCTTACAATGAGCAGTTCTTC
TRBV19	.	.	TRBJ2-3	CASNTGYASTDTQYF	TGTGCCAGTAACACAGGCTACGCTAGCACAGATACGCAGTATTTT
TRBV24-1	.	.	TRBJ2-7	CATGTGYEQYF	TGTGCCACCGGGACGGGATACGAGCAGTACTTC
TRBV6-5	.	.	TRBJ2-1	CASNGEGASFNERFF	TGTGCCAGCAACGGAGAAGGGGCCTCCTTTAATGAGCGGTTCTTC
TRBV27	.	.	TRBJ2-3	CASSQVGSTATQYF	TGTGCCAGCAGCCAGGTTGGAAGCACAGCTACGCAGTATTTT
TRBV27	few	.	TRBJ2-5	CASSLWAGNQETQYF	TGTGCCAGCAGTTTATGGGCAGGGAACCAAGAGACCCAGTACTTC
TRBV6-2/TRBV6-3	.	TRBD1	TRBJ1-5	CASSYSRGGGQPQHF	TGTGCCAGCAGTTACTCGAGAGGGGGCGGACAGCCCCAGCATTTT
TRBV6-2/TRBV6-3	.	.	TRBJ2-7	CASSPGSLDYEQYF	TGTGCCAGCAGCCCCGGGAGTCTGGACTACGAGCAGTACTTC
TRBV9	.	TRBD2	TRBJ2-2	CASRGGSGELFF	TGTGCCAGCAGGGGGGGGTCCGGGGAGCTGTTTTTT
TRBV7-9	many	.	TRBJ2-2	CASSPGPANTGELFF	TGTGCCAGCAGCCCGGGCCCTGCGAACACCGGGGAGCTGTTTTTT
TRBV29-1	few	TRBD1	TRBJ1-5	CSVFRGRQPQHF	TGCAGCGTTTTCAGGGGGCGTCAGCCCCAGCATTTT
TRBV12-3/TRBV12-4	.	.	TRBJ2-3	CASSEYLATDTQYF	TGTGCCAGCAGTGAATACCTAGCCACAGATACGCAGTATTTT
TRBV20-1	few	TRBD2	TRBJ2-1	CSARGLAGVVDNEQFF	TGCAGTGCCAGGGGACTAGCGGGAGTAGTCGACAATGAGCAGTTCTTC
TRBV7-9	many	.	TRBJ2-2	CASSPPYTGELFF	TGTGCCAGCAGCCCGCCCTACACCGGGGAGCTGTTTTTT
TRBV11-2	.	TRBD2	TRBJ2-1	CASSRGLAGGLLYNEQFF	TGTGCCAGCAGCAGGGGACTAGCGGGAGGCCTTCTCTACAATGAGCAGTTCTTC
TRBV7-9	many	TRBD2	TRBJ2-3	CASSPPSGGSWDTQYF	TGTGCCAGCAGCCCACCTAGCGGGGGGTCCTGGGATACGCAGTATTTT
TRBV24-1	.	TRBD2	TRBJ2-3	CATSDPTSGDTQYF	TGTGCCACCAGTGACCCCACTAGCGGAGATACGCAGTATTTT
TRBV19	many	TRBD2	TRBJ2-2	CASRTSGGLSTGELFF	TGTGCCAGTCGGACTAGCGGGGGCCTATCGACCGGGGAGCTGTTTTTT
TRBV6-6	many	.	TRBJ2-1	CASINWADEQFF	TGTGCCAGCATCAATTGGGCGGATGAGCAGTTCTTC
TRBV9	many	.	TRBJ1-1	CASSANPQGSRSTEAFF	TGTGCCAGCAGCGCCAACCCTCAGGGAAGTAGAAGTACTGAAGCTTTCTTT
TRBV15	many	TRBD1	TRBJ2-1	CATSRADRGEQFF	TGTGCCACCAGCAGAGCCGACAGGGGTGAGCAGTTCTTC
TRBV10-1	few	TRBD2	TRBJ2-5	CASSELAGEQETQYF	TGCGCCAGCAGTGAGTTAGCGGGTGAACAAGAGACCCAGTACTTC
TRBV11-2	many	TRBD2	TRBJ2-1	CASREAPGLLYNEQFF	TGTGCCAGCAGGGAAGCTCCGGGACTACTATACAATGAGCAGTTCTTC
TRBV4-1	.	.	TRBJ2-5	CASSQDPSRRETQYF	TGCGCCAGCAGCCAAGACCCGAGCCGCCGAGAGACCCAGTACTTC
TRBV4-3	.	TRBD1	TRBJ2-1	CASSQDRTGLPYNEQFF	TGCGCCAGCAGCCAAGACCGGACAGGGCTTCCCTACAATGAGCAGTTCTTC
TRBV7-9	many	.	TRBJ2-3	CASSTSGRSTDTQYF	TGTGCCAGCAGCACCTCCGGGCGCAGCACAGATACGCAGTATTTT
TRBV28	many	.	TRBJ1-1	CASTQDEAGSWAEAFF	TGTGCCAGCACTCAAGATGAGGCAGGGTCTTGGGCTGAAGCTTTCTTT